This is a list of T cell receptor beta chains from one sample in a study of control samples from healthy donors and cancer patients. TCRdb keeps only in-frame clones here, not all; method: immunoSEQ multiplex PCR. The sample lists over 80,000 clones; roughly nine tenths were seen once. Sequences were obtained from blood. These receptors were collected from a man aged 25-45 years in good health. CDR3s include the opening cysteine and the closing phenylalanine or tryptophan. Each record gives: D gene, V gene, J gene, clone size, CDR3 protein, CDR3 DNA. The D gene is left open where the match is weak. Only part of the rows carry a size: once, few, many, or a class if the clone is expanded.

NA	TRBV18	TRBJ1-1	NA	CASSPTRRENTEAFF	TGTGCCAGCTCACCGACGAGGAGGGAGAACACTGAAGCTTTCTTT
NA	TRBV20-1	TRBJ2-5	NA	CSASIGTAQILRETQYF	TGCAGTGCTAGTATAGGAACCGCCCAGATCCTTCGCGAGACCCAGTACTTC
NA	TRBV4-1	TRBJ2-3	NA	CASSQEIAAGSTDTQYF	TGCGCCAGCAGCCAAGAGATCGCGGCCGGTAGCACAGATACGCAGTATTTT
NA	TRBV7-2	TRBJ1-6	NA	CASSPHPGQNRVGDSPLHF	TGTGCCAGCAGCCCACACCCGGGACAAAACAGGGTAGGTGATTCACCCCTCCACTTT
NA	TRBV5-1	TRBJ2-5	NA	CASSSGTVQETQYF	TGCGCCAGCAGCTCGGGGACGGTCCAAGAGACCCAGTACTTC
NA	TRBV2	TRBJ2-1	NA	CASSDGSSYNEQFF	TGTGCCAGCAGTGACGGCAGCTCCTACAATGAGCAGTTCTTC
NA	TRBV7-9	TRBJ1-5	NA	CASSPGRADTDQPQHF	TGTGCCAGCAGCCCTGGCCGGGCAGATACCGATCAGCCCCAGCATTTT
NA	TRBV6-5	TRBJ1-3	NA	CASTVGSGNTIYF	TGTGCCAGCACCGTGGGGTCGGGAAACACCATATATTTT
NA	TRBV10-1	TRBJ2-7	once	CASSESTGWGSQYEQYF	TGCGCCAGCAGTGAGTCGACGGGGTGGGGCAGTCAATACGAGCAGTACTTC
NA	TRBV19	TRBJ1-5	NA	CASSSRETRYSNQPQHF	TGTGCCAGTAGTTCCCGGGAGACAAGATATAGCAATCAGCCCCAGCATTTT
NA	TRBV2	TRBJ1-4	once	CASSEWQGSTNEKLFF	TGTGCCAGCAGTGAATGGCAGGGATCAACTAATGAAAAACTGTTTTTT
NA	TRBV18	TRBJ1-1	once	CASTLEENTEAFF	TGTGCCAGCACACTTGAGGAGAACACTGAAGCTTTCTTT
TRBD1	TRBV18	TRBJ1-5	NA	CASSPDRDQPQHF	TGTGCCAGCTCACCAGACAGGGATCAGCCCCAGCATTTT
TRBD1	TRBV27	TRBJ2-5	NA	CASSYRGRGETQYF	TGTGCCAGCAGTTACAGGGGGCGCGGGGAGACCCAGTACTTC
TRBD2	TRBV7-2	TRBJ2-7	NA	CASTPTGTTSGEQYF	TGTGCCAGCACCCCAACCGGGACTACCAGCGGCGAGCAGTACTTC